Listed below are T cell receptor beta chains from one sample, sequenced in a study of control samples from healthy donors and cancer patients. Generated by immunoSEQ multiplex PCR, the TCRdb table keeps only in-frame clones and is missing some. The table includes about 82,000 clones, around nine tenths detected once. Sequenced material: blood. These receptors originate from a man aged 50 or older in good health. Both conserved end residues are part of each CDR3. The D gene is left open where the match is weak. A clone size is listed for some rows: how often the clone was seen (once, few, many), or a class if it is expanded.

>.|.|TRBV9|TRBJ2-2
CASSVDTGELFF
TGTGCCAGCAGCGTAGACACCGGGGAGCTGTTTTTT
>TRBD1|.|TRBV9|TRBJ2-3
CASSTSGQGSDTQYF
TGTGCCAGCAGCACTTCGGGACAGGGTTCAGATACGCAGTATTTT
>.|.|TRBV12-5|TRBJ1-5
CASVRDQSNQPQHF
TGTGCTAGTGTCCGGGACCAGAGCAATCAGCCCCAGCATTTT
>.|.|TRBV11-2|TRBJ2-7
CASSSAGGPGYEQYF
TGTGCCAGCAGCTCGGCCGGAGGGCCGGGGTACGAGCAGTACTTC
>.|once|TRBV6-5|TRBJ1-2
CASSSLDGGYGYTF
TGTGCCAGCAGTAGCCTGGACGGCGGCTATGGCTACACCTTC
>.|few|TRBV3-1/TRBV3-2|TRBJ1-2
CASSRPVYGYTF
TGTGCCAGCAGCCGCCCGGTATATGGCTACACCTTC
>.|.|TRBV5-6|TRBJ2-7
CASSLGFEQYF
TGTGCCAGCAGCTTAGGGTTCGAGCAGTACTTC
>.|.|TRBV4-1|TRBJ2-1
CASSQEWTQINEQFF
TGCGCCAGCAGCCAAGAATGGACCCAAATCAATGAGCAGTTCTTC
>TRBD1|.|TRBV6-6|TRBJ1-5
CASSYSGQGTNQPQHF
TGTGCCAGCAGTTACTCCGGACAGGGGACCAATCAGCCCCAGCATTTT
>.|.|TRBV12-5|TRBJ1-1
CASGSYNTEAFF
TGTGCTAGCGGCAGTTATAACACTGAAGCTTTCTTT
>.|.|TRBV4-3|TRBJ2-7
CASSQDQGGGDEQYF
TGCGCCAGCAGCCAAGATCAGGGGGGAGGGGACGAGCAGTACTTC
>.|.|TRBV19|TRBJ2-3
CASSTIGWTGTDTQYF
TGTGCCAGTAGTACCATAGGGTGGACAGGCACAGATACGCAGTATTTT
>.|.|TRBV19|TRBJ2-1
CASTTDRISSNEQFF
TGTGCCAGTACCACTGACAGGATAAGTAGCAATGAGCAGTTCTTC
>TRBD2|.|TRBV9|TRBJ2-3
CASSVSTPSTSGGTSTDTQYF
TGTGCCAGCAGCGTCTCTACCCCGTCGACTAGCGGGGGGACTAGCACAGATACGCAGTATTTT
>TRBD2|.|TRBV11-2|TRBJ2-3
CASSQTGGTNTDTQYF
TGTGCCAGCAGCCAAACCGGGGGGACTAACACAGATACGCAGTATTTT
>TRBD1|.|TRBV5-5|TRBJ1-1
CASSPRDRDKAFF
TGTGCCAGCAGCCCCCGGGACAGGGACAAAGCTTTCTTT
>.|.|TRBV27|TRBJ1-5
CASSPLMGDNQPQHF
TGTGCCAGCAGTCCCCTGATGGGGGACAATCAGCCCCAGCATTTT
>.|.|TRBV23-1|TRBJ1-4
CASSQSRLRGTNEKLFF
TGCGCCAGCAGTCAATCGAGGCTCCGGGGCACTAATGAAAAACTGTTTTTT
>.|.|TRBV6-5|TRBJ1-1
CASSIRSRVEAFF
TGTGCCAGCAGCATCAGGAGCAGAGTTGAAGCTTTCTTT
>TRBD1|.|TRBV4-1|TRBJ2-7
CASSPGTAHYEQYF
TGCGCCAGCAGCCCAGGGACAGCTCACTACGAGCAGTACTTC
>TRBD1|.|TRBV18|TRBJ1-1
CASSPGQPNTEAFF
TGTGCCAGCTCACCGGGACAGCCGAACACTGAAGCTTTCTTT
>.|.|TRBV19|TRBJ2-3
CASSMSGPLADTQYF
TGTGCCAGTAGTATGTCGGGGCCCCTTGCAGATACGCAGTATTTT
>TRBD1|few|TRBV9|TRBJ1-2
CASSVVQGVGYTF
TGTGCCAGCAGCGTAGTCCAGGGGGTCGGCTACACCTTC
>.|.|TRBV5-6|TRBJ1-4
CASSADSGSVKKLFF
TGTGCCAGCAGCGCCGACAGTGGATCGGTGAAAAAACTGTTTTTT
>TRBD1|.|TRBV6-5|TRBJ2-5
CASRTNRGLETQYF
TGTGCCAGCAGAACAAACAGGGGGCTGGAGACCCAGTACTTC
>.|.|TRBV19|TRBJ2-1
CASSRILRLGGSYNEQFF
TGTGCCAGTAGTAGAATCCTCCGGCTAGGGGGCTCCTACAATGAGCAGTTCTTC
>.|.|TRBV3-1/TRBV3-2|TRBJ1-1
CASSRETGSTEAFF
TGTGCCAGCAGCCGAGAGACAGGATCCACTGAAGCTTTCTTT
>TRBD2|.|TRBV7-2|TRBJ2-5
CASSSATSGGVRAETQYF
TGTGCCAGCAGCTCAGCGACTAGCGGGGGAGTCAGGGCAGAGACCCAGTACTTC
>.|.|TRBV9|TRBJ1-3
CASSGQSTISGNTIYF
TGTGCCAGCAGCGGTCAATCGACCATCTCTGGAAACACCATATATTTT
>.|.|TRBV11-1|TRBJ2-7
CASNPTGDYEQYF
TGTGCCAGCAACCCGACAGGAGACTACGAGCAGTACTTC
>.|.|TRBV12-3/TRBV12-4|TRBJ1-1
CASSLLGIGAFF
TGTGCCAGCAGTTTACTGGGTATTGGGGCTTTCTTT
>TRBD1|once|TRBV12-3/TRBV12-4|TRBJ2-7
CASSTGVAYEQYF
TGTGCCAGCAGTACAGGGGTGGCCTACGAGCAGTACTTC
>TRBD1|.|TRBV6-5|TRBJ1-4
CASSYSAGPQGELFF
TGTGCCAGCAGTTACTCGGCAGGGCCTCAGGGGGAACTGTTTTTT
>TRBD2|once|TRBV7-2|TRBJ2-7
CASSLQRGVTEQYF
TGTGCCAGCAGCTTACAGCGGGGGGTTACCGAGCAGTACTTC
>.|.|TRBV7-9|TRBJ2-7
CASSSGRGYEQYF
TGTGCCAGCAGCTCGGGCAGGGGCTACGAGCAGTACTTC
>.|.|TRBV4-2|TRBJ1-1
CASSQLLGETGHTEAFF
TGTGCCAGCAGCCAACTCCTAGGGGAGACAGGCCACACTGAAGCTTTCTTT